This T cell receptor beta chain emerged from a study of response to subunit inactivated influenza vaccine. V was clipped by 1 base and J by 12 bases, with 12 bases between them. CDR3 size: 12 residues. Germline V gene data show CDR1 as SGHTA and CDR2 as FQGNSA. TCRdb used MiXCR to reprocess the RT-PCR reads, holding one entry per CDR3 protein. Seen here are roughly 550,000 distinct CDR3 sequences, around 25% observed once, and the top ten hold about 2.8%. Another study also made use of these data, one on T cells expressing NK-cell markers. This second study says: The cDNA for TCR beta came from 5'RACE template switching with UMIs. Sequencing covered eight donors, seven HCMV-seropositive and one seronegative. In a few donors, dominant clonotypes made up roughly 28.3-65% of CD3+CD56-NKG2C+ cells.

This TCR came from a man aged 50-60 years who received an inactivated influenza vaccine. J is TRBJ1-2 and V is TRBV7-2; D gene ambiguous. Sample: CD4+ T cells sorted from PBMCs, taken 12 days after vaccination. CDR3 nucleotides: TGTGCCAGCAGCTTAGTCGGTGGCCGAAACACCTTC. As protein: CASSLVGGRNTF. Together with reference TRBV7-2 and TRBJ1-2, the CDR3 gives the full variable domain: GAGVSQSPSNKVTEKGKDVELRCDPISGHTALYWYRQSLGQGLEFLIYFQGNSAPDKSGLPSDRFSAERTGGSVSTLTIQRTQQEDSAVYLCASSLVGGRNTFGSGTRLTVV.